This T cell receptor beta chain was identified in a study of T cell repertoires in cytomegalovirus infection. Study overall: Recently identified HLA-C-restricted CMV epitopes were used, and well-studied HLA-B-restricted CMV epitopes were used as well.

TCRdb recomputed calls from the reads with MiXCR, one row per CDR3 protein. The sample carries about 340,000 distinct CDR3 sequences, 25% to 35% recorded once. Comments on this clonotype: Its matching antigen is unknown.

The sequence was collected from a human donor in good health (CMV status not recorded). Some clones in this sample may be carry-over from other donors' samples. The sample here was cultured PBMCs, taken from culture after CMV antigen stimulation.

The CDR3 sequence: CASSEGTNTGELFF. As DNA, the CDR3 is TGTGCCAGCAGCGAAGGGACGAACACCGGGGAGCTGTTTTTT. This chain links TRBV9 with TRBJ2-2, with D unclear. V was cut by 3 bases and J by 0 bases, with 6 bases left in between. This CDR3 contains 14 residues. In germline, CDR1 is SGDLS, CDR2 YYNGEE.